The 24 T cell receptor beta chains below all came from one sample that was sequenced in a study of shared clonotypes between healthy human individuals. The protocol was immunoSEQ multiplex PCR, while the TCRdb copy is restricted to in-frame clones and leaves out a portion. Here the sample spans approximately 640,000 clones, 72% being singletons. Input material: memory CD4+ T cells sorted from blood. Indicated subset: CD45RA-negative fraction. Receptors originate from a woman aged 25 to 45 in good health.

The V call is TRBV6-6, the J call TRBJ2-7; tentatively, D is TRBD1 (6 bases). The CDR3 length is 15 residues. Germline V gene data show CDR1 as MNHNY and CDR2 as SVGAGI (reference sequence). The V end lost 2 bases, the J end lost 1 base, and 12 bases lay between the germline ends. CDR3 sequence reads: CASSYGGEGSYEQYF. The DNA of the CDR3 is TGTGCCAGCAGTTACGGGGGCGAAGGGTCCTACGAGCAGTACTTC.

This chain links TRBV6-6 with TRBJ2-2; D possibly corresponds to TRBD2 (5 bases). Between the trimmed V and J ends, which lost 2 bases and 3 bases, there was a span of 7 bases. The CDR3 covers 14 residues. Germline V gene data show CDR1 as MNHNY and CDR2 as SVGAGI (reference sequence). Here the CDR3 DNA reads TGTGCCAGCAGTTACGGGCGGGACACCGGGGAGCTGTTTTTT. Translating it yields CASSYGRDTGELFF.

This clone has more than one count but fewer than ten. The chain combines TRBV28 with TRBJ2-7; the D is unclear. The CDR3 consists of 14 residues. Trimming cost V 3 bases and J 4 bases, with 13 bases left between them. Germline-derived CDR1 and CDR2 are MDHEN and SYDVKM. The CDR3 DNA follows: TGTGCCAGCAGTTTGCCGCAGATAGCTTACGAGCAGTACTTC. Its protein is CASSLPQIAYEQYF.

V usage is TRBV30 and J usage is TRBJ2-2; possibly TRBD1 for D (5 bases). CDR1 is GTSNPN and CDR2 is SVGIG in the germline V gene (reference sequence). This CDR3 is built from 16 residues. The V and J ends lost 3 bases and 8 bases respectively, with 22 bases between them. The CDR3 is CAWRLGQGLLRGELFF. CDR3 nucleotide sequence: TGTGCCTGGAGGCTTGGGCAGGGCCTGCTGAGGGGGGAGCTGTTTTTT.

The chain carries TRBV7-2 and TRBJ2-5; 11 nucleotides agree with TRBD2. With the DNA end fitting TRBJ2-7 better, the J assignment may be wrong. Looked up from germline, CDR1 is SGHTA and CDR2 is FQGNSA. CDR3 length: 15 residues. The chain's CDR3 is CASSSGTSGPYEQYF. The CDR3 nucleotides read TGTGCCAGCAGCTCCGGGACTAGCGGACCCTACGAGCAGTACTTC.

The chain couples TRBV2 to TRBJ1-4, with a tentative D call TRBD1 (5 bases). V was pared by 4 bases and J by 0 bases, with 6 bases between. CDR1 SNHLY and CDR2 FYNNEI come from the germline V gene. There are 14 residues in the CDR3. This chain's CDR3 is CASSVGATNEKLFF. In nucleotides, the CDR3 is TGTGCCAGCAGTGTGGGGGCAACTAATGAAAAACTGTTTTTT.

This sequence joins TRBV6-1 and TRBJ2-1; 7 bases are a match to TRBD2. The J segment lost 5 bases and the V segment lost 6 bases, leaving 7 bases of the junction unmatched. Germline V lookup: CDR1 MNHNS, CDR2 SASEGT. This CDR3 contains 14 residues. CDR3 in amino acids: CASSREVEDNEQFF. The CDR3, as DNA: TGTGCCAGCAGCCGGGAGGTAGAGGACAATGAGCAGTTCTTC.

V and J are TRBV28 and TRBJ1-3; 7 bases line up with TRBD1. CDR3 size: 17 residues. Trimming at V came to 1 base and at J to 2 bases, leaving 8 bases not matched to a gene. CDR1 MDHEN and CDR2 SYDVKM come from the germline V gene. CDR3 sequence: CASSLYRQGKAGNTIYF. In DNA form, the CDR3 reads TGTGCCAGCAGTTTATACAGACAGGGAAAAGCTGGAAACACCATATATTTT.

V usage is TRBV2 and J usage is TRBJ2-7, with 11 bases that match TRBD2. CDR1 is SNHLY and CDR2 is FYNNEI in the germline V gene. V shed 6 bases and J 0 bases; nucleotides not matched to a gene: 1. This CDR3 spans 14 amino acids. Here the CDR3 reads CASRTSGSSYEQYF. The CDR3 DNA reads TGTGCCAGCAGAACTAGCGGGAGCTCCTACGAGCAGTACTTC.

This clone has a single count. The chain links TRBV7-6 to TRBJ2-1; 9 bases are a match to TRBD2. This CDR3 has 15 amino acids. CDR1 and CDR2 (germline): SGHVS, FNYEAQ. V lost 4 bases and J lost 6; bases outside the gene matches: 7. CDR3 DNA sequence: TGTGCCAGCAGCTCGCGACTAGCGGAGCTCAATGAGCAGTTCTTC. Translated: CASSSRLAELNEQFF.

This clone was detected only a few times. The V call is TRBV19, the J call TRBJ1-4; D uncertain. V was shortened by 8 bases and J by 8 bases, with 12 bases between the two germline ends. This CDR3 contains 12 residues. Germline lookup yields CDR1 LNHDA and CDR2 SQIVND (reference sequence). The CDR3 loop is CASWDRIEKLFF. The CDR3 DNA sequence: TGTGCCAGTTGGGATCGGATAGAAAAACTGTTTTTT.

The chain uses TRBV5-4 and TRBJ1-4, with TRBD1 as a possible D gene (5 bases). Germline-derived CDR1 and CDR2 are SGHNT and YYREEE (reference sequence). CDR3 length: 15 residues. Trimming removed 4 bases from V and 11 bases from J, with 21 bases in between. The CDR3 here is CASSLPDGGIAKLFF. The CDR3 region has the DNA TGTGCCAGCAGCCTACCTGACGGGGGGATTGCGAAACTGTTTTTT.

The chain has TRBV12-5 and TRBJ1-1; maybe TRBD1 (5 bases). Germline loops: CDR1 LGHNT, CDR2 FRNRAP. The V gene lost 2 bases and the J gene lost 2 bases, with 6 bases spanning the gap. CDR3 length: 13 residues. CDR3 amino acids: CASGLQGNTEAFF. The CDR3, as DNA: TGTGCTAGTGGTTTGCAGGGTAACACTGAAGCTTTCTTT.

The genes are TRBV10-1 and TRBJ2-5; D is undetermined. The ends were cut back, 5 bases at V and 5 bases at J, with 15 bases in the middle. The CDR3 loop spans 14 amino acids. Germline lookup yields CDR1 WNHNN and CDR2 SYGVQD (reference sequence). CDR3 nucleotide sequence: TGCGCCAGCAGTTCTTTGAGGCCGCCGGAGACCCAGTACTTC. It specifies CASSSLRPPETQYF.

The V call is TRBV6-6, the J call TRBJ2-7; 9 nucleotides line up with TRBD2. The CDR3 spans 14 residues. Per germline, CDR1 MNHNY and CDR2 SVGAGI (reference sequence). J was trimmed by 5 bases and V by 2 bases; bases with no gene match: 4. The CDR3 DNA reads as TGTGCCAGCAGTTACGGGCGGGAGGGCCACGAGCAGTACTTC. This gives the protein CASSYGREGHEQYF.

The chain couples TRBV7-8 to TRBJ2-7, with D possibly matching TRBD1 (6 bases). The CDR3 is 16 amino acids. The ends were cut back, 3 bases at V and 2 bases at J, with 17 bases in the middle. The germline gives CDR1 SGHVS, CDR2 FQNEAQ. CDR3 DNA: TGTGCCAGCAGCTTTCGTCAGGGGAGAGAAACCTACGAGCAGTACTTC. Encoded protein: CASSFRQGRETYEQYF. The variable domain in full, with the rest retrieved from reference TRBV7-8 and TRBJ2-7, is GAGVSQSPRYKVAKRGQDVALRCDPISGHVSLFWYQQALGQGPEFLTYFQNEAQLDKSGLPSDRFFAERPEGSVSTLKIQRTQQEDSAVYLCASSFRQGRETYEQYFGPGTRLTVT.

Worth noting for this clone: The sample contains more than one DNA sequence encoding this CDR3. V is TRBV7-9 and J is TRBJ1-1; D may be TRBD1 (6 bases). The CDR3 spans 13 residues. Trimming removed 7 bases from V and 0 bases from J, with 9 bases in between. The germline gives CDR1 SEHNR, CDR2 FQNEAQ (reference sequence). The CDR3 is CASTGAMNTEAFF. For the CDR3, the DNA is TGTGCCAGCACGGGGGCCATGAACACTGAAGCTTTCTTT.

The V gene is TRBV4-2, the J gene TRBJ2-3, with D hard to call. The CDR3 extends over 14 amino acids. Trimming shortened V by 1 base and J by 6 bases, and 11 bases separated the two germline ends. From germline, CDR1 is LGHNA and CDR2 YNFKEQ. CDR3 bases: TGTGCCAGCAGCCAAGGAAACCCACAGGATACGCAGTATTTT. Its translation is CASSQGNPQDTQYF.

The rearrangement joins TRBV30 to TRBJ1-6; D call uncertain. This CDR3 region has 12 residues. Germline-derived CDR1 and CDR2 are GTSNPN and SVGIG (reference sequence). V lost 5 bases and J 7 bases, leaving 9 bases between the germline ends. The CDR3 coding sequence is TGTGCCTGGGGTAGGAGAAATTCACCCCTCCACTTT. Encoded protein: CAWGRRNSPLHF.

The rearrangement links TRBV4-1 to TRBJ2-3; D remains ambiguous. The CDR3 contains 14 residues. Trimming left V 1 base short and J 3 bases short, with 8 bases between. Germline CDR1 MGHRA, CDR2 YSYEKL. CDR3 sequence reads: CASSQGSGTDTQYF. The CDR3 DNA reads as TGCGCCAGCAGCCAAGGTTCCGGGACAGATACGCAGTATTTT.

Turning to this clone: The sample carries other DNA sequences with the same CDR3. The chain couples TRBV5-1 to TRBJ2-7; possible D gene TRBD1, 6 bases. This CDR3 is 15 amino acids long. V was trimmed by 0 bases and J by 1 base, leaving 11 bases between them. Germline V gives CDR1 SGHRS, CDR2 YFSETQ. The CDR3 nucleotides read TGCGCCAGCAGCTTGGCGGCAGGGGTTTCCTACGAGCAGTACTTC. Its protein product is CASSLAAGVSYEQYF.

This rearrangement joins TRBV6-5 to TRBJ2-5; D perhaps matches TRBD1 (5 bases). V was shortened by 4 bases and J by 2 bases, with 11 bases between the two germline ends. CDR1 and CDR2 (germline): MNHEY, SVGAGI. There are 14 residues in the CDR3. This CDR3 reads CASSWKGLQETQYF. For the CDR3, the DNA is TGTGCCAGCAGTTGGAAGGGGTTGCAAGAGACCCAGTACTTC.

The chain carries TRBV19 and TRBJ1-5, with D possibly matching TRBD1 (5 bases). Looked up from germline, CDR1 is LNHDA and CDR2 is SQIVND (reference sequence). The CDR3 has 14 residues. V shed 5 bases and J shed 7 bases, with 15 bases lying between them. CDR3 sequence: CASSLGTHRQPQHF. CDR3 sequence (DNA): TGTGCCAGTAGTCTGGGGACCCACCGCCAGCCCCAGCATTTT.

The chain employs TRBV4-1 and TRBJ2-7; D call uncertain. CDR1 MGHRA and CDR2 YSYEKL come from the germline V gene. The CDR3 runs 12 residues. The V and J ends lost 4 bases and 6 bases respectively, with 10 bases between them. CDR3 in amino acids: CASSRVAGEQYF. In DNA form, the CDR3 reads TGCGCCAGCAGCCGAGTAGCCGGCGAGCAGTACTTC.